The following is a T cell receptor (beta chain) sequence with its context. As yet, its antigen is unknown. These data are taken from a study of CD8 T cells in Susac syndrome. The CDR3 spans 13 residues. V lost 3 bases and J lost 4, with 9 bases in between. The germline V gene encodes CDR1 SGHTA and CDR2 FQGTGA. After extraction with the RNeasy kit, roughly 0.45 to 1 ug of the RNA was reverse transcribed using random hexamers. TCRdb ran MiXCR on the immunoSEQ multiplex PCR reads and lists one entry per CDR3 protein. Of roughly 110,000 distinct CDR3 sequences detected, roughly 92% appear once; the ten largest clones hold approximately 0.12%. Regarding the study as a whole: As the study acknowledged, the number of individuals who were part of its TCR sequencing and HLA analysis was relatively small.

Sequencing of TCR beta was undertaken in CD8+ and CD4+ T cells derived from blood. What was sequenced was CD8+ T cells from PBMCs. This clonotype was sampled from a human donor in good health. The chain links TRBV7-3 to TRBJ1-1; D perhaps matches TRBD1 (6 bases). The CDR3 protein is CASSFGRGTEAFF. Here the CDR3 DNA reads TGTGCCAGCAGCTTTGGCAGGGGCACTGAAGCTTTCTTT.